What follows are 13 T cell receptor beta chains derived from one specimen sequenced in a study of post-analysis software for immune sequencing data. The antigens of these receptors remain unknown. Study conclusions and caveats: Patients showed TRBV5-6, TRBV5-1 and TRBV20-1 among roughly 5 TRBV segments more frequent than in controls.

Every TCR beta cDNA library bore unique molecular identifiers. Each CDR3 protein gets one entry after TCRdb re-called the PCR reads with MiXCR. This sample carries roughly 700,000 distinct CDR3 sequences, around 27% of them seen once, and the ten largest clones take 0.5% to 0.6%. Sequenced: blood. The receptors derive from a girl aged 10 to 17 with multiple sclerosis.

The rearrangement links TRBV9 to TRBJ2-1; 8 bases agree with TRBD2. The CDR3 is made up of 13 amino acids. Germline V lookup: CDR1 SGDLS, CDR2 YYNGEE. Germline trimming cut 9 bases from V and 8 bases from J; bases unmatched to any gene: 10. This CDR3 reads CATLAGRSYEQFF. The DNA for the CDR3 is TGTGCCACCTTAGCGGGACGGAGTTATGAGCAGTTCTTC.

This clonotype was detected a few times. J is TRBJ2-3 and V is TRBV5-1; D uncertain. Germline V gene data show CDR1 as SGHRS and CDR2 as YFSETQ. Trimming took 4 bases from V and 2 from J, leaving 14 bases between them. This CDR3 is 15 amino acids long. CDR3 DNA: TGCGCCAGCAGCCCAATGGCTTGGTCCACAGATACGCAGTATTTT. As protein: CASSPMAWSTDTQYF. Using reference TRBV5-1 and TRBJ2-3 for the parts outside the CDR3, the full variable domain is KAGVTQTPRYLIKTRGQQVTLSCSPISGHRSVSWYQQTPGQGLQFLFEYFSETQRNKGNFPGRFSGRQFSNSRSEMNVSTLELGDSALYLCASSPMAWSTDTQYFGPGTRLTVL.

This clonotype showed up just a few times. The chain carries TRBV20-1 and TRBJ2-1; maybe TRBD2 (6 bases). The CDR3 covers 15 residues. V was cut by 2 bases and J by 2 bases, with 13 bases left in between. CDR1 and CDR2 (germline): DFQATT, SNEGSKA (reference sequence). The CDR3 DNA reads TGCAGTGCTAGACATAGCGGACCCACCTACAATGAGCAGTTCTTC. This codes for CSARHSGPTYNEQFF.

This clonotype was counted once. The DNA for the CDR3 is TGTGCCAGCAGTCCCGCCGGGACGGGGCGGGAGACCCAGTACTTC. It codes for CASSPAGTGRETQYF. The rearrangement joins TRBV27 to TRBJ2-5; TRBD1 or TRBD2 may be the D gene (5 bases each). Trimming removed 5 bases from V and 5 bases from J, with 18 bases in between. This CDR3 has 15 amino acids. Germline values: CDR1 MNHEY, CDR2 SMNVEV (reference sequence).

This clonotype has a single count. The V gene is TRBV5-1, the J gene TRBJ1-4; D unclear. V was cut by 3 bases and J by 7 bases, with 16 bases left in between. Germline CDR1 is SGHRS and CDR2 is YFSETQ. The CDR3 runs 15 residues. The CDR3 loop reads CASSSAMALGEKLFF. CDR3 nucleotides: TGCGCCAGCAGCTCCGCTATGGCGCTGGGTGAAAAACTGTTTTTT.

Regarding this clonotype: Germline and junction disagree at one end, which may indicate a read error. The chain is built from TRBV7-7 and TRBJ2-2; 10 bases align to TRBD2. CDR1 and CDR2 (germline): SSHAT, FNYEAQ (reference sequence). The CDR3 totals 17 residues. The CDR3: CASSLLLAGGNTGELFF. The CDR3 region has the DNA TGTGCTAGCAGCTTATTGTTAGCGGGGGGTAACACCGGGGAGCTGTTTTTT.

This clonotype was detected ten times or more. V and J are TRBV27 and TRBJ2-4, with 7 bases matching TRBD1. The ends lost 7 bases at V and 0 bases at J; junction bases unmatched: 6. This CDR3 has 15 residues. Germline V CDR1 and CDR2: MNHEY, SMNVEV (reference sequence). CDR3 sequence: CASTRDSRAKNIQYF. CDR3 nucleotide sequence: TGTGCCAGCACCCGGGACAGTAGAGCCAAAAACATTCAGTACTTC.

The genes are TRBV4-1 and TRBJ2-7, with a tentative D call TRBD2 (5 bases). V lost 0 bases and J 1 base, leaving 10 bases between the germline ends. The CDR3 runs to 15 residues. Germline CDR1 MGHRA, CDR2 YSYEKL. This CDR3 reads CASSQEDSGSYEQYF. The CDR3 coding sequence is TGCGCCAGCAGCCAAGAGGACTCCGGATCCTACGAGCAGTACTTC.

This clonotype occurred many times. This sequence joins TRBV7-9 and TRBJ2-7, with D hard to call. V lost 0 bases to trimming and J lost 7 bases, with 10 bases between them. Germline CDR1 and CDR2: SEHNR and FQNEAQ (reference sequence). CDR3 size: 13 residues. CDR3 DNA sequence: TGTGCCAGCAGCTTAGCAGGGCAGCTTGAGCAGTACTTC. Its translation: CASSLAGQLEQYF.

The chain combines TRBV3-1 with TRBJ2-1, with D uncertain. With 1 base removed from V and 11 bases from J, the gap between germline ends came to 18 bases. Germline assignment: CDR1 LGHDT and CDR2 YNNKEL (reference sequence). The CDR3 is 15 residues long. This CDR3 is CASSQGRLAAPQQFF. In DNA form, the CDR3 reads TGTGCCAGCAGCCAAGGCCGGTTAGCAGCCCCTCAGCAGTTCTTC.

This clonotype was seen only a few times. The chain couples TRBV5-1 to TRBJ1-4, with D possibly matching TRBD1 (5 bases). V was pared by 2 bases and J by 0 bases, with 8 bases between. Per germline, CDR1 SGHRS and CDR2 YFSETQ. This CDR3 has 15 residues. CDR3 residues: CASSFGAATNEKLFF. The DNA for the CDR3 is TGCGCCAGCAGCTTTGGGGCAGCAACTAATGAAAAACTGTTTTTT. The full variable domain, with the rest looked up from reference TRBV5-1 and TRBJ1-4, is KAGVTQTPRYLIKTRGQQVTLSCSPISGHRSVSWYQQTPGQGLQFLFEYFSETQRNKGNFPGRFSGRQFSNSRSEMNVSTLELGDSALYLCASSFGAATNEKLFFGSGTQLSVL.

For this clonotype: Sequence at one end of the junction differs from germline and may be a read error. The chain has TRBV24-1 and TRBJ2-1; no clear D gene. The germline gives CDR1 KGHDR, CDR2 SFDVKD. The CDR3 contains 13 residues. CDR3 sequence reads: CATRRDNYSEQFF. DNA for the CDR3: TGTGCCACCCGGAGAGACAACTACAGTGAGCAGTTCTTC.

Ten or more counts support this clonotype. The junction shows a germline mismatch at one end, possibly a read error. The chain uses TRBV5-1 and TRBJ1-1; D perhaps matches TRBD1 (6 bases). Germline V gene sequence: CDR1 SGHRS, CDR2 YFSETQ. The CDR3 covers 13 residues. The CDR3 spells CASSPGQNTEAFF. CDR3 coding DNA: TGTGCCAGCTCACCGGGACAGAACACTGAAGCTTTCTTT.